The 18 T cell receptor beta chains in this list originate from one sample, sequenced in a study of blood T cell repertoires in COVID-19. The repertoire was sequenced with immunoSEQ multiplex PCR; TCRdb's copy has only in-frame clones and lacks some. The sample holds approximately 250,000 clones, around 89% seen once. Sequencing was carried out using PBMCs or T cells enriched from blood (not recorded which). Every receptor here comes from a woman in her 30s who had recovered from COVID-19.

The rearrangement uses TRBV4-1 and TRBJ2-1; no clear D. The CDR3 sequence is 12 residues long. Trimming removed 3 bases at V and 7 bases at J, with 7 bases between. Germline lookup yields CDR1 MGHRA and CDR2 YSYEKL. The chain's CDR3 is CASSQSLNEQFF. CDR3 coding DNA: TGCGCCAGCAGCCAGAGTCTGAATGAGCAGTTCTTC.

The chain couples TRBV27 to TRBJ2-7; tentative D call: TRBD1 (5 bases). V lost 6 bases, J lost 4 bases, and 16 bases lay in between. In germline, CDR1 is MNHEY, CDR2 SMNVEV (reference sequence). The CDR3 length is 14 residues. CDR3 nucleotides: TGTGCCAGCAGCCAAGGGGCCACCACTTACGAGCAGTACTTC. Its translation: CASSQGATTYEQYF.

The chain combines TRBV19 with TRBJ1-1; D possibly corresponds to TRBD1 (6 bases). CDR1 is LNHDA and CDR2 is SQIVND in the germline V gene (reference sequence). The CDR3 consists of 14 residues. V lost 6 bases and J lost 3, with 14 bases in between. The CDR3 reads CASSLTGLYTEAFF. Here the CDR3 DNA reads TGTGCCAGTAGCTTGACAGGTCTTTACACTGAAGCTTTCTTT.

The V call is TRBV28, the J call TRBJ2-3; TRBD2 aligns across 10 bases. The germline V gene encodes CDR1 MDHEN and CDR2 SYDVKM. CDR3 length: 18 residues. Unmatched junction bases numbered 14, after V lost 7 bases and J lost 1 base. CDR3 nucleotide sequence: TGTGCCAGCACTTATTCTGGGCTAGCGGGAGAGGGCACAGATACGCAGTATTTT. This codes for CASTYSGLAGEGTDTQYF.

This chain joins TRBV3-1 (or the pseudogene TRBV3-2) and TRBJ1-2; maybe TRBD1 (6 bases). From germline, CDR1 is LGHDT and CDR2 YNNKEL (reference sequence). CDR3 length: 13 amino acids. The V gene lost 0 bases and the J gene lost 8 bases, with 10 bases spanning the gap. The CDR3 DNA reads TGTGCCAGCAGCCAAGAGGGGGCGCGCGGCTACACCTTC. This codes for CASSQEGARGYTF.

The chain couples TRBV14 to TRBJ1-1, with TRBD1 matching over 11 bases. Trimming at V came to 0 bases and at J to 2 bases, leaving 8 bases not matched to a gene. Germline-derived CDR1 and CDR2 are SGHDN and FVKESK. The CDR3 runs 18 residues. In nucleotides, the CDR3 is TGTGCCAGCAGCCAAGAGGGGGAGGACAGGGGGCAAAACACTGAAGCTTTCTTT. It specifies CASSQEGEDRGQNTEAFF.

This clone showed up just once. The chain is built from TRBV7-2 and TRBJ2-1; 7 positions agree with TRBD2. J lost 4 bases, V lost 1 base, and 4 bases had no gene match. Germline-derived CDR1 and CDR2 are SGHTA and FQGNSA. The CDR3 runs to 15 residues. The CDR3 sequence is CASSLGGGGYNEQFF. The DNA of the CDR3 is TGTGCCAGCAGCTTAGGGGGGGGAGGTTACAATGAGCAGTTCTTC.

The sample holds a few counts of this clone. The chain is built from TRBV20-1 and TRBJ1-5, with TRBD1 as a possible D gene (5 bases). CDR1 is DFQATT and CDR2 is SNEGSKA in the germline V gene (reference sequence). V was trimmed by 3 bases and J by 5 bases, leaving 11 bases between them. The CDR3 contains 13 residues. Here the CDR3 reads CSASKGRDQPQHF. The CDR3 DNA reads as TGCAGTGCTAGTAAGGGGAGGGATCAGCCCCAGCATTTT.

CDR3 loop: CASSLRTGGYYGYTF. The CDR3 DNA follows: TGTGCCAGCAGTTTAAGAACAGGGGGATACTATGGCTACACCTTC. The chain uses TRBV28 and TRBJ1-2, with 8 positions matching TRBD1. CDR1 MDHEN and CDR2 SYDVKM come from the germline V gene. The length of the CDR3 is 15 residues. V gave up 2 bases and J gave up 3 bases; unmatched junction bases: 5.

The chain carries TRBV18 and TRBJ1-4, with TRBD1 matching over 10 bases. Germline lookup yields CDR1 KGHSH and CDR2 LQKENI. The V and J ends lost 6 bases and 8 bases, in that order; junction bases with no gene match: 6. The CDR3 spans 14 residues. This CDR3 is CASSTGTGDEKLFF. DNA of the CDR3: TGTGCCAGCTCGACCGGGACAGGGGACGAAAAACTGTTTTTT.

The chain has TRBV27 and TRBJ1-4; 9 positions match TRBD1. V trimming: 3 bases; J trimming: 8 bases; junction bases outside the gene matches: 10. Per the germline V gene, CDR1 is MNHEY and CDR2 is SMNVEV (reference sequence). This CDR3 is built from 16 residues. This CDR3 is CASSLGDRERGEKLFF. The CDR3 DNA reads as TGTGCCAGCAGTTTGGGGGACAGGGAGCGTGGGGAAAAACTGTTTTTT.

The chain joins TRBV30 to TRBJ1-5, with 7 bases aligning to TRBD1. The CDR3 totals 14 residues. Germline assignment: CDR1 GTSNPN and CDR2 SVGIG (reference sequence). J gave up 4 bases and V 2 bases, and 5 bases lay outside the gene matches. The DNA of the CDR3 is TGTGCCTGGAGTCCTGGGACAGAAAATCAGCCCCAGCATTTT. Protein: CAWSPGTENQPQHF.

This clone was counted between two and nine times. The J gene is TRBJ2-1, the V gene TRBV28; 10 bases line up with TRBD2. This CDR3 is 15 amino acids long. Germline CDR1 is MDHEN and CDR2 is SYDVKM. After removal of 2 bases from V and 8 bases from J, the junction contained 6 bases not matched to a gene. The CDR3 loop reads CASSLPSGRSDEQFF. The CDR3 DNA follows: TGTGCCAGCAGTTTACCTAGCGGGAGATCGGATGAGCAGTTCTTC.

This chain links TRBV28 with TRBJ2-2; 10 bases are shared with TRBD2. The CDR3 is made up of 16 amino acids. Trimming cost V 5 bases and J 0 bases; bases outside gene matches: 3. The germline V gene encodes CDR1 MDHEN and CDR2 SYDVKM. The CDR3 sequence: CASSVLAGANTGELFF. CDR3 coding DNA: TGTGCCAGCAGTGTTCTAGCGGGAGCGAACACCGGGGAGCTGTTTTTT.

This chain links TRBV6-6 with TRBJ1-4, with D tentatively TRBD1 (5 bases). Germline CDR1 reads MNHNY; CDR2 reads SVGAGI (reference sequence). V lost 7 bases, J lost 8 bases, and 11 bases lay in between. This CDR3 is built from 12 residues. The DNA for the CDR3 is TGTGCCAGCATGAGGGGAGGAGAAAAACTGTTTTTT. This codes for CASMRGGEKLFF.

CDR3 sequence reads: CASSSLDTEAFF. CDR3 nucleotides: TGTGCCAGCAGCTCCCTAGACACTGAAGCTTTCTTT. The chain is built from TRBV5-4 and TRBJ1-1; D gene unclear. Trimming shortened V by 3 bases and J by 3 bases, and 6 bases separated the two germline ends. Germline assignment: CDR1 SGHNT and CDR2 YYREEE (reference sequence). The CDR3 loop spans 12 amino acids.

The rearrangement joins TRBV9 to TRBJ1-4; 7 nucleotides align to TRBD1. Germline V CDR1 and CDR2: SGDLS, YYNGEE. V lost 3 bases to trimming and J lost 6 bases; unmatched junction nucleotides: 5. There are 14 residues in the CDR3. CDR3 in amino acids: CASSGDSLDEKLFF. The CDR3 bases are TGTGCCAGCAGCGGGGACAGCTTGGATGAAAAACTGTTTTTT.

The genes are TRBV3-1 (or the pseudogene TRBV3-2) and TRBJ2-3, with TRBD1 identical over 8 bases. CDR3 length: 16 residues. CDR1 LGHDT and CDR2 YNNKEL come from the germline V gene (reference sequence). V shed 4 bases, J shed 6 bases, and the junction held 12 bases outside the gene matches. In DNA, the CDR3 is TGTGCCAGCAGCCGGCACTTACAGGGGGACGGGGATACGCAGTATTTT. Protein product: CASSRHLQGDGDTQYF.